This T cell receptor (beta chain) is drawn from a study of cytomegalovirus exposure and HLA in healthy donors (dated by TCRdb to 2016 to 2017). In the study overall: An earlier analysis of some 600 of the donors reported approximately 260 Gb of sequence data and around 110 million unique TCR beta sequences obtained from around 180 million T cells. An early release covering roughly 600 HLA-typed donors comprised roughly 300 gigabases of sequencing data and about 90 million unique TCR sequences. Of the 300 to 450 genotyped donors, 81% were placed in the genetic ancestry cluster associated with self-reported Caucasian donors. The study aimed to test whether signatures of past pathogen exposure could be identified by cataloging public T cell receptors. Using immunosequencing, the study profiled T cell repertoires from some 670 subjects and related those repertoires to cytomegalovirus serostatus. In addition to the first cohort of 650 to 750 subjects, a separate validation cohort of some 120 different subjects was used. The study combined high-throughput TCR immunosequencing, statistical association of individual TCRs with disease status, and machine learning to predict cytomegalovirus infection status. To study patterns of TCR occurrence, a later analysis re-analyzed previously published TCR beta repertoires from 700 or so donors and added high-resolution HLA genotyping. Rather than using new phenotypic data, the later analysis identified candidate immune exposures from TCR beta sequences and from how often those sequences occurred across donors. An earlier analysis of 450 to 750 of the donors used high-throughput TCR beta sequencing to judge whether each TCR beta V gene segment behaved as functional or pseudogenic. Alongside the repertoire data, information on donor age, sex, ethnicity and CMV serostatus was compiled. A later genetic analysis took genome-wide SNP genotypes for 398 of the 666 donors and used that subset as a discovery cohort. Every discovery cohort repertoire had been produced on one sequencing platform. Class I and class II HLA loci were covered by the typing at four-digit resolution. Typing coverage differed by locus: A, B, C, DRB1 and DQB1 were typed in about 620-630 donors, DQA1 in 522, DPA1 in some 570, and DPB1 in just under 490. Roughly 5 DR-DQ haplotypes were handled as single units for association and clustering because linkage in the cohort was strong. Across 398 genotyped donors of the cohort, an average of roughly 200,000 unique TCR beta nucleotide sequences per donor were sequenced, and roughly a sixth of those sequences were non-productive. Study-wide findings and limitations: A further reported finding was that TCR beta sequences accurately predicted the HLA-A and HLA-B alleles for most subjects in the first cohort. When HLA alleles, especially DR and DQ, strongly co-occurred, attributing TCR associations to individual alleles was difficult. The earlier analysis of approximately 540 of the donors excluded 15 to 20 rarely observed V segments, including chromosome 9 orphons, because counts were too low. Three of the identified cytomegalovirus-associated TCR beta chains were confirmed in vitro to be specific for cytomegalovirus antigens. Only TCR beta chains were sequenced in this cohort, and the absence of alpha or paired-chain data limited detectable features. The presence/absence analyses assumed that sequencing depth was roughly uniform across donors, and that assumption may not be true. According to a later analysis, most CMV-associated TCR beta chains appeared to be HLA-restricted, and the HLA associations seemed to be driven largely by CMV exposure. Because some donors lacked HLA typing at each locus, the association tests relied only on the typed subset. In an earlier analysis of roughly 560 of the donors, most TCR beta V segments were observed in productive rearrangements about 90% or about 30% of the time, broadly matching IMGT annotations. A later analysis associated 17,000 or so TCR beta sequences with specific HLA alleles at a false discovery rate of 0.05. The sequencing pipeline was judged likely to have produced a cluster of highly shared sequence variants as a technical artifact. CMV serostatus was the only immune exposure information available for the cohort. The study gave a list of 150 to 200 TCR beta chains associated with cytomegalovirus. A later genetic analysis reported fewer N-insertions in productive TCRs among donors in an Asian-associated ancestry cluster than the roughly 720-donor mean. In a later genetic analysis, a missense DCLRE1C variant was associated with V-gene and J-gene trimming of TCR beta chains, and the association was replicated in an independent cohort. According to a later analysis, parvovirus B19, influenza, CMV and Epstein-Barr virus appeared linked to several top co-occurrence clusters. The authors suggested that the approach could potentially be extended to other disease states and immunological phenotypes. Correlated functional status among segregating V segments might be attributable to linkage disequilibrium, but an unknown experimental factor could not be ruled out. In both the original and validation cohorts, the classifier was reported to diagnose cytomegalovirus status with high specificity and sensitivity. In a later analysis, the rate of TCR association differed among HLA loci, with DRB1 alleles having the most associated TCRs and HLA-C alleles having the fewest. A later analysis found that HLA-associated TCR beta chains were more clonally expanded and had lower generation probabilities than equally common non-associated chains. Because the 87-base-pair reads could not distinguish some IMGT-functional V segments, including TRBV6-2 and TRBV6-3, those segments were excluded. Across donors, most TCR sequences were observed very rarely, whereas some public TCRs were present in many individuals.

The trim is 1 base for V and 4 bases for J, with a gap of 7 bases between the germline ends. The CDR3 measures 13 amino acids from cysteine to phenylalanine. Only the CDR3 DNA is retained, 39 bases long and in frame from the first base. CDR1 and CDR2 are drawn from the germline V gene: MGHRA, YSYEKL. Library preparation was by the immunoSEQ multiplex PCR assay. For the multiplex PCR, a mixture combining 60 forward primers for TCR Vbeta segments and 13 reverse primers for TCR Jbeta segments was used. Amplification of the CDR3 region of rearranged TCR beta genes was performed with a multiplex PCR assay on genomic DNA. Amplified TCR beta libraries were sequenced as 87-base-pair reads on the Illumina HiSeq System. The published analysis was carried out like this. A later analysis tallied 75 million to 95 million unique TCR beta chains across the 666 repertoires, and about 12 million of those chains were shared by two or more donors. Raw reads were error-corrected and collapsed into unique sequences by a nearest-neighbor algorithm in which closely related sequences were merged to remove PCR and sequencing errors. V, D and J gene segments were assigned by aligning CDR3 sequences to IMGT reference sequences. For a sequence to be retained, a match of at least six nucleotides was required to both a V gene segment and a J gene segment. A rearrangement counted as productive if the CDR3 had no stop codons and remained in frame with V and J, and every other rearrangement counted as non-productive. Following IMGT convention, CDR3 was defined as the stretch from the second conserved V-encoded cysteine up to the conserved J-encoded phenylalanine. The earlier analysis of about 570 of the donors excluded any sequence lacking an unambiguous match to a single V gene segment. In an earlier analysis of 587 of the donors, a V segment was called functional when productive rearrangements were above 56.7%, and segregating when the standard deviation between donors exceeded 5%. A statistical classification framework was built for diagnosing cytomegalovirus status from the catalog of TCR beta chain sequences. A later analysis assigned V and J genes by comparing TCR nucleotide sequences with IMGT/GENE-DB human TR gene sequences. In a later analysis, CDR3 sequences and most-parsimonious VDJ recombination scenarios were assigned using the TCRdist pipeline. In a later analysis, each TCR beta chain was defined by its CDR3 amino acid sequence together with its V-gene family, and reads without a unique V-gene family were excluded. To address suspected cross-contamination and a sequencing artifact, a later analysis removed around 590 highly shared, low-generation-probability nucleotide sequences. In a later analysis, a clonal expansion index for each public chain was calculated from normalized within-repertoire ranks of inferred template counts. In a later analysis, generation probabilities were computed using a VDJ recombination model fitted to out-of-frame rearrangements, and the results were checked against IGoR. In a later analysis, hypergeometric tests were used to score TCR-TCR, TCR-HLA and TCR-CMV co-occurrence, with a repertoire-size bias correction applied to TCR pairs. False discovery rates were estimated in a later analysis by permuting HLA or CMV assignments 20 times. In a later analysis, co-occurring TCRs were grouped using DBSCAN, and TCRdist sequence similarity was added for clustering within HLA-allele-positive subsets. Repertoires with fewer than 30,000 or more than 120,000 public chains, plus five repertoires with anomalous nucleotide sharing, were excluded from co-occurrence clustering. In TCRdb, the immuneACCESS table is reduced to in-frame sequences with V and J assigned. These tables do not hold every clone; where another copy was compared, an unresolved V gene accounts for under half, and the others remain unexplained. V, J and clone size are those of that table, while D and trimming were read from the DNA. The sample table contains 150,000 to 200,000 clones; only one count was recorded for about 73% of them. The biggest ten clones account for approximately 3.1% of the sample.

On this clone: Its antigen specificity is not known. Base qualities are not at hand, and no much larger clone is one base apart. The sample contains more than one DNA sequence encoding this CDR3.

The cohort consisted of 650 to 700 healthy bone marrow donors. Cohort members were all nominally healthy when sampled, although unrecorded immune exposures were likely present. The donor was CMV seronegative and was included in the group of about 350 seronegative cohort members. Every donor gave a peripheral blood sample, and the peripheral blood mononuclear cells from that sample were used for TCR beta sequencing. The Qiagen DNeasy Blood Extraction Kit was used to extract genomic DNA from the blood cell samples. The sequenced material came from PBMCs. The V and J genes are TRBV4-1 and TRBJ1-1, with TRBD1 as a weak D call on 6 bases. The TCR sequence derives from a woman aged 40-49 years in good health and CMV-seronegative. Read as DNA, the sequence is TGCGCCAGCAGCCAAGGCAGGGGCACTGAAGCTTTCTTT. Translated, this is CASSQGRGTEAFF.